This T cell receptor (beta chain) was observed in a study of T cell responses to AZD1222 COVID-19 vaccine. The overall study: Second doses at about 4 or about 12 weeks were pooled.

Sequencing was performed with immunoSEQ multiplex PCR; in TCRdb, only in-frame clones are kept and a portion is missing. The sample lists under 95,000 clones, 70% to 90% occurring once. Overall study findings and caveats: Donor demographics were predominantly white British with a female majority; clonal diversity may be underestimated. Vaccine-associated CD4 TCRs ranged over spike, dominating at 160-218 and 743-854. Spike-specific TCR repertoires showed rising breadth and depth after two AZD1222 doses.

V dropped 2 bases and J dropped 1 base, with 11 bases sitting between them. Germline V gene lookup returns CDR1 KGHSH and CDR2 LQKENI. This CDR3 is built from 15 residues. In the case of this clone: Antigen: not known.

The input for sequencing was peripheral blood, taken on day 0 of AZD1222 vaccination. The chain carries TRBV18 and TRBJ2-5; D may correspond to TRBD1 or TRBD2 (5 bases each). The clonotype originates from an adult in good health. In DNA, the CDR3 is TGTGCCAGCTCACCAGCTCCGGGACCCCAAGAGACCCAGTACTTC. This translates into CASSPAPGPQETQYF.